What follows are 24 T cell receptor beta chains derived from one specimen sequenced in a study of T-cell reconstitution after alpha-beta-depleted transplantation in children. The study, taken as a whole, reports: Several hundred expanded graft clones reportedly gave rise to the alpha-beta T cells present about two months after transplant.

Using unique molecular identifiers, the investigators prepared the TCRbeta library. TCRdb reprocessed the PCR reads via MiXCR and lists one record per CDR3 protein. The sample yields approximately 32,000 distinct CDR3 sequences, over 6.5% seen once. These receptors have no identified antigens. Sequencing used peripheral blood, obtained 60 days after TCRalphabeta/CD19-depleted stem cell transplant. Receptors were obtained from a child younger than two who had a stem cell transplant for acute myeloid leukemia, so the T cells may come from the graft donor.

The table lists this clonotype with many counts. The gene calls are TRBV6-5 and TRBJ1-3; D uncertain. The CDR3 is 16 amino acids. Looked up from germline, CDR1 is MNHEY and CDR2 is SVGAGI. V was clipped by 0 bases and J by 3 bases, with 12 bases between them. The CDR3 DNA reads TGTGCCAGCAGTTACTCGGGGTCATCCGTTGGAAACACCATATATTTT. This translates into CASSYSGSSVGNTIYF.

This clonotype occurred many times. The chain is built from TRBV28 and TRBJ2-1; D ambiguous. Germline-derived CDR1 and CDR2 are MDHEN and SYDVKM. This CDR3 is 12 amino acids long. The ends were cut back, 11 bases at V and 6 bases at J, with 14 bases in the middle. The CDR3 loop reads CACMSVVNEQFF. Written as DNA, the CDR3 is TGTGCCTGCATGAGCGTTGTCAATGAGCAGTTCTTC.

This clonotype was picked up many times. The CDR3 loop reads CASSVERFGEQYF. The CDR3, as DNA: TGTGCCAGCAGCGTAGAGAGGTTCGGCGAGCAGTACTTC. The chain combines TRBV9 with TRBJ2-7; D is uncertain. V gave up 0 bases and J gave up 6 bases, with 10 bases separating them. CDR1 SGDLS and CDR2 YYNGEE come from the germline V gene. This CDR3 is 13 amino acids long. The full variable domain, its missing parts supplied by reference TRBV9 and TRBJ2-7, is DSGVTQTPKHLITATGQRVTLRCSPRSGDLSVYWYQQSLDQGLQFLIQYYNGEERAKGNILERFSAQQFPDLHSELNLSSLELGDSALYFCASSVERFGEQYFGPGTRLTVT.

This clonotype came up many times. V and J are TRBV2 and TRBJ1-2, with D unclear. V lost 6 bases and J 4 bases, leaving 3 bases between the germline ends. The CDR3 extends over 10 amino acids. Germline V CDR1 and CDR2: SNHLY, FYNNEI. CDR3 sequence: CASSTYGYTF. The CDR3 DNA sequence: TGTGCCAGCAGCACCTATGGCTACACCTTC.

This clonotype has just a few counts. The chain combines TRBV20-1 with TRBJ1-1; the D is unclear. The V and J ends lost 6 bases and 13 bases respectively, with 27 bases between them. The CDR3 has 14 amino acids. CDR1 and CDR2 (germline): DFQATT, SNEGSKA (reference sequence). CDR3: CSAGRRGPEKGVFF. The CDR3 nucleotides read TGCAGTGCCGGGCGACGGGGTCCAGAAAAGGGAGTTTTCTTT.

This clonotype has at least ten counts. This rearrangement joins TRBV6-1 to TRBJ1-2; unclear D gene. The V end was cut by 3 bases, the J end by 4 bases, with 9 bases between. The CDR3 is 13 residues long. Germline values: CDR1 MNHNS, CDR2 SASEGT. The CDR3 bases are TGTGCCAGCAGTGAGAACCGGGGCTATGGCTACACCTTC. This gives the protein CASSENRGYGYTF.

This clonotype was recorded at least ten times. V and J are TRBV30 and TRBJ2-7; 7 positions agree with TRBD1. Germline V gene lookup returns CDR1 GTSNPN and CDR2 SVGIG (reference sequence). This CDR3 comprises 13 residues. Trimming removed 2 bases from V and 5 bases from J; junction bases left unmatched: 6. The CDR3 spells CAWSRNRGHEQYF. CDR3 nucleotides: TGTGCCTGGAGTAGAAACAGGGGACACGAGCAGTACTTC.

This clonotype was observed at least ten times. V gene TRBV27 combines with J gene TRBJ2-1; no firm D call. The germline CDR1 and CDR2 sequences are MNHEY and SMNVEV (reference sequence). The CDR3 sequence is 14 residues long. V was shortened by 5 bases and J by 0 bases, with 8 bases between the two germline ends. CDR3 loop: CASSPASSYNEQFF. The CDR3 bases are TGTGCCAGCAGTCCCGCCAGCTCCTACAATGAGCAGTTCTTC.

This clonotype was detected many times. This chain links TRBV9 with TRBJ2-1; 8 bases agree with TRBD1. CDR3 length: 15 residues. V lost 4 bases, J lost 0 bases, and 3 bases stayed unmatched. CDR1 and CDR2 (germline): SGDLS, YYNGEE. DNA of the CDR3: TGTGCCAGCAGCTCGACAGGGGCCTCCTACAATGAGCAGTTCTTC. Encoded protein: CASSSTGASYNEQFF.

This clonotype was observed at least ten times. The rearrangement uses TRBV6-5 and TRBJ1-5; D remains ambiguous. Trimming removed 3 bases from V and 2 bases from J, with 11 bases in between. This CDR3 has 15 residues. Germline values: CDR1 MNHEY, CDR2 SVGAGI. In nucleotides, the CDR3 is TGTGCCAGCAGTTATAGCGCGCCCGGCAATCAGCCCCAGCATTTT. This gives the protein CASSYSAPGNQPQHF.

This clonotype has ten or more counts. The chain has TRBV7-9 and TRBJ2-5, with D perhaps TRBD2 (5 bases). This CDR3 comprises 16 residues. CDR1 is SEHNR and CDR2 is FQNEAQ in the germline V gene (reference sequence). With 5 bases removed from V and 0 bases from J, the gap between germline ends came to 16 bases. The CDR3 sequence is CASSAPGNIYQETQYF. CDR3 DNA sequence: TGTGCCAGCAGCGCCCCCGGGAACATCTACCAAGAGACCCAGTACTTC.

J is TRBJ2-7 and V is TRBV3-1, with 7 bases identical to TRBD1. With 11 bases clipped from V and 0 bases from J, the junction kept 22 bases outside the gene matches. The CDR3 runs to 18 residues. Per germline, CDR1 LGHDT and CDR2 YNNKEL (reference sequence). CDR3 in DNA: TGTGCCTTCTGCCCCGACAGGGTTAATAGACTTACCTCCTACGAGCAGTACTTC. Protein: CAFCPDRVNRLTSYEQYF.

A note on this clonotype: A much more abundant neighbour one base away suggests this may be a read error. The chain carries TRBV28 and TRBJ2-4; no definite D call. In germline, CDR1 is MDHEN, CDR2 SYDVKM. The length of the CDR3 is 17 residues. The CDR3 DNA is TGTGCCAGCAGTCCCAGAACGTTACCGGTAGCCAAAAACATTCTGTACTTC. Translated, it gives CASSPRTLPVAKNILYF.

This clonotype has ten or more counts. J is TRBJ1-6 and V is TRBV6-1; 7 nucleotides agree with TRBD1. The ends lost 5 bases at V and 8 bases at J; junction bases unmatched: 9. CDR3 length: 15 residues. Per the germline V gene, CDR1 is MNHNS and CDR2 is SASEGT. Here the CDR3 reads CASSKSQGVYSPLHF. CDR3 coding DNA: TGTGCCAGCAGTAAGAGCCAGGGGGTATATTCACCCCTCCACTTT.

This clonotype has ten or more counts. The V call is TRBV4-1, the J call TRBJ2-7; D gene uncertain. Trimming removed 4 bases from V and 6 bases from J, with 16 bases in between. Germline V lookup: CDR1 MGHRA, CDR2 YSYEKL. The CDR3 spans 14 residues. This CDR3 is CASSPPLIPPEQYF. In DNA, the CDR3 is TGCGCCAGCAGCCCGCCCCTGATACCTCCCGAGCAGTACTTC.

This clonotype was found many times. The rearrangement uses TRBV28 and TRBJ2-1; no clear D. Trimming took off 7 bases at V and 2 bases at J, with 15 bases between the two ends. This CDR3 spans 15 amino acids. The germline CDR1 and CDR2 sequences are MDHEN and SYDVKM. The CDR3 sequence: CASNILANPYNEQFF. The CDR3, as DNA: TGTGCCAGCAACATCTTAGCAAACCCCTACAATGAGCAGTTCTTC.

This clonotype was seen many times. CDR3 in amino acids: CASSLTPGAPDTQYF. The DNA for the CDR3 is TGTGCCAGCAGCTTGACCCCCGGGGCTCCAGATACGCAGTATTTT. The rearrangement joins TRBV7-2 to TRBJ2-3, with D perhaps assigned TRBD1 or TRBD2 (5 bases each). Germline V lookup: CDR1 SGHTA, CDR2 FQGNSA. Trimming pared 3 bases from V and 4 bases from J, leaving 14 bases between. CDR3 length: 15 residues.

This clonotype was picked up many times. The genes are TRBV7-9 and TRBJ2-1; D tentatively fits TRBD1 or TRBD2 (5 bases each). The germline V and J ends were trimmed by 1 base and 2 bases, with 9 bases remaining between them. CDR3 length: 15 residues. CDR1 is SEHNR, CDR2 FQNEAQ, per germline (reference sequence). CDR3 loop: CASSLGGTPYNEQFF. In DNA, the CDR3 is TGTGCCAGCAGCTTAGGGGGGACCCCCTACAATGAGCAGTTCTTC.

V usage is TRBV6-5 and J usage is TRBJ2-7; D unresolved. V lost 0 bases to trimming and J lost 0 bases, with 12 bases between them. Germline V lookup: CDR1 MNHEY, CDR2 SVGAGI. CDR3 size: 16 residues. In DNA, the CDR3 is TGTGCCAGCAGTTACTCCTGGACGGTTCGCTCCTACGAGCAGTACTTC. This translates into CASSYSWTVRSYEQYF.

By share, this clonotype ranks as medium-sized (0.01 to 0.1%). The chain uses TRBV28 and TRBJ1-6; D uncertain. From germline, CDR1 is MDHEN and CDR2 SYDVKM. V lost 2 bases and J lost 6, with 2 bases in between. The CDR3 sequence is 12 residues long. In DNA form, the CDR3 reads TGTGCCAGCAGTTTAGGTAATTCACCCCTCCACTTT. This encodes CASSLGNSPLHF.

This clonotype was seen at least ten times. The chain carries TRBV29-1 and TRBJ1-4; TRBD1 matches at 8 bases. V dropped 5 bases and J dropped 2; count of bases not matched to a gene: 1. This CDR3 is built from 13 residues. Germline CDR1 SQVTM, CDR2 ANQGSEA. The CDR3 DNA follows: TGCAGCGTTTACAGGGGGACTAATGAAAAACTGTTTTTT. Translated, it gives CSVYRGTNEKLFF.

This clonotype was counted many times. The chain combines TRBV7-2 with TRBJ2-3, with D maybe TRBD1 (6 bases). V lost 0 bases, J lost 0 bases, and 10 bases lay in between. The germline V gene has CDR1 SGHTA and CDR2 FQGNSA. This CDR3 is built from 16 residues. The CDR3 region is CASSLAWGQSTDTQYF. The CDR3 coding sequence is TGTGCCAGCAGCTTAGCGTGGGGGCAAAGCACAGATACGCAGTATTTT.

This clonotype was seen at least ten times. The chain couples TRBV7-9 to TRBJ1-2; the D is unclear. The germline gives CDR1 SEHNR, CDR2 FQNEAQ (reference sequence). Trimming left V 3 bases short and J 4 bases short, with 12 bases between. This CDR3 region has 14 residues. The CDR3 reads CASSFLSGFYGYTF. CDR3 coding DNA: TGTGCCAGCAGCTTTCTAAGCGGGTTCTATGGCTACACCTTC. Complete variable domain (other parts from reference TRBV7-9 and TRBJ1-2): DTGVSQNPRHKITKRGQNVTFRCDPISEHNRLYWYRQTLGQGPEFLTYFQNEAQLEKSRLLSDRFSAERPKGSFSTLEIQRTEQGDSAMYLCASSFLSGFYGYTFGSGTRLTVV.

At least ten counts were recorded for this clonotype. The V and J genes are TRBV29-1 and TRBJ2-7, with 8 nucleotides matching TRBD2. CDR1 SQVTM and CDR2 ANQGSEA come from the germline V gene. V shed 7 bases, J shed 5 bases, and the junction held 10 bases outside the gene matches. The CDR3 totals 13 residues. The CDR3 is CSAQPGLGDEQYF. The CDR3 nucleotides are TGCAGCGCTCAACCGGGACTAGGGGACGAGCAGTACTTC.